These 18 T cell receptor beta chains were sequenced from one sample in a study of CD8 T cells in Susac syndrome. With random hexamers, roughly 0.5 to 1 ug RNA was reverse transcribed. TCRdb used MiXCR to reprocess the immunoSEQ multiplex PCR reads, holding one entry per CDR3 protein. The sample lists more than 85,000 distinct CDR3 sequences, roughly 97% occurring once. Sequenced material: CD4+ T cells from PBMCs. The receptor set was obtained from a human donor in good health.

The chain links TRBV9 to TRBJ2-1; TRBD1 is a possible D gene (6 bases). The CDR3 sequence is 16 residues long. CDR1 and CDR2 from the germline V gene are SGDLS and YYNGEE. V dropped 0 bases and J dropped 3 bases, with 13 bases sitting between them. CDR3 nucleotide sequence: TGTGCCAGCAGCGTAGGAGGGGGACGGGGCTACAATGAGCAGTTCTTC. This gives the protein CASSVGGGRGYNEQFF. The entire variable domain, with the rest obtained from reference TRBV9 and TRBJ2-1, is as follows: DSGVTQTPKHLITATGQRVTLRCSPRSGDLSVYWYQQSLDQGLQFLIQYYNGEERAKGNILERFSAQQFPDLHSELNLSSLELGDSALYFCASSVGGGRGYNEQFFGPGTRLTVL.

The chain has TRBV29-1 and TRBJ2-1, with TRBD2 matching 10 bases. The CDR3 loop spans 14 amino acids. Germline V gene lookup returns CDR1 SQVTM and CDR2 ANQGSEA. The ends lost 7 bases at V and 0 bases at J; junction bases unmatched: 3. The chain's CDR3 is CSGRLAGSYNEQFF. The CDR3 DNA follows: TGCAGCGGGAGACTAGCGGGCTCCTACAATGAGCAGTTCTTC.

This clonotype was counted a single time. The CDR3 nucleotides read TGTGCCAGCAGCCCCTCCGGGGAGCTGTTTTTT. It encodes CASSPSGELFF. The chain has TRBV7-9 and TRBJ2-2; D not certain. The V and J ends lost 5 bases and 6 bases respectively, with 4 bases between them. Germline-derived CDR1 and CDR2 are SEHNR and FQNEAQ (reference sequence). The CDR3 is 11 residues long.

This chain joins TRBV6-2 or TRBV6-3 and TRBJ2-5, with TRBD1 matching over 10 bases. This CDR3 contains 15 residues. The germline V gene encodes CDR1 MNHEY and CDR2 SVGEGT. The trim removed 6 bases at V and 5 bases at J, leaving 9 bases unmatched. CDR3 DNA sequence: TGTGCCAGCAGGAACGACAGGGGGCCCCGTGAGACCCAGTACTTC. Protein: CASRNDRGPRETQYF.

The chain has TRBV19 and TRBJ2-7; TRBD1 or TRBD2 may be the D gene (5 bases each). Per germline, CDR1 LNHDA and CDR2 SQIVND (reference sequence). This CDR3 has 15 amino acids. V was cut by 5 bases and J by 2 bases, with 16 bases left in between. The CDR3 DNA reads as TGTGCCAGTAGTGCACCCGGGACGGAAACCTACGAGCAGTACTTC. This codes for CASSAPGTETYEQYF.

This clonotype was seen a single time. This chain uses TRBV18 with TRBJ2-5, with 8 positions matching TRBD1. The germline V gene has CDR1 KGHSH and CDR2 LQKENI. With V trimmed by 1 base and J by 1 base, 2 bases remained unmatched. The CDR3 is made up of 15 amino acids. The CDR3 DNA is TGTGCCAGCTCACCACGGACAGGGAGCCAAGAGACCCAGTACTTC. Protein: CASSPRTGSQETQYF.

This sequence joins TRBV29-1 and TRBJ2-1, with TRBD2 identical over 16 bases. The CDR3 runs 16 residues. The germline V gene encodes CDR1 SQVTM and CDR2 ANQGSEA. With V trimmed by 7 bases and J by 2 bases, 5 bases remained unmatched. The CDR3 bases are TGCAGCGGGGGACTAGCGGGAGGGGAGCCCTACAATGAGCAGTTCTTC. Protein: CSGGLAGGEPYNEQFF.

To note about this clonotype: One junction end does not reproduce the germline sequence, and a read error may be involved. The rearrangement uses TRBV28 and TRBJ2-7, with 7 bases aligning to TRBD1. CDR3 length: 14 amino acids. CDR1 and CDR2 from the germline V gene are MDHEN and SYDVKM. CDR3 DNA sequence: TGTGCCAGCAGTTCCCAGACAGGGCTACGAACCAGTGGCTTC. The encoded protein is CASSSQTGLRTSGF.

The chain has TRBV3-1 and TRBJ1-3; maybe TRBD1 (5 bases). Germline V gene sequence: CDR1 LGHDT, CDR2 YNNKEL (reference sequence). The CDR3 runs to 16 residues. V was pared by 1 base and J by 2 bases, with 12 bases between. CDR3 amino acids: CASSQGQTVTGNTIYF. CDR3 DNA: TGTGCCAGCAGCCAAGGTCAGACAGTAACTGGAAACACCATATATTTT.

This chain uses TRBV3-1 with TRBJ2-2; D not certain. Germline V lookup: CDR1 LGHDT, CDR2 YNNKEL (reference sequence). This CDR3 spans 14 amino acids. V lost 2 bases and J lost 4, with 8 bases in between. The chain's CDR3 is CASSQLSVTGELFF. The CDR3 nucleotides are TGTGCCAGCAGCCAATTGTCAGTCACCGGGGAGCTGTTTTTT.

The CDR3 reads CASSSPRRYGYTF. The CDR3 DNA follows: TGTGCCAGCAGTTCACCCCGGCGGTATGGCTACACCTTC. The chain recombines TRBV12-3 or TRBV12-4 with TRBJ1-2; D remains ambiguous. Trimming cost V 4 bases and J 5 bases, with 11 bases left between them. CDR3 length: 13 residues.

In DNA, the CDR3 is TGTGCCAGCAGCTTCTCCAGGGGGCGCACAGATACGCAGTATTTT. It translates to CASSFSRGRTDTQYF. J is TRBJ2-3 and V is TRBV7-9; 8 bases are a match to TRBD1. The germline V gene has CDR1 SEHNR and CDR2 FQNEAQ (reference sequence). V lost 3 bases and J lost 1; bases outside the gene matches: 3. The CDR3 loop spans 15 amino acids.

The chain has TRBV7-2 and TRBJ2-1, with D perhaps TRBD1 (6 bases). Trimming removed 6 bases from V and 4 bases from J, with 16 bases in between. The germline V gene encodes CDR1 SGHTA and CDR2 FQGNSA. This CDR3 has 15 residues. Here the CDR3 reads CASSSDRSPYNEQFF. CDR3 DNA sequence: TGTGCCAGCAGTTCCGACAGGTCCCCATACAATGAGCAGTTCTTC.

The V call is TRBV19, the J call TRBJ2-7; 10 bases fit TRBD1. Germline V gene data show CDR1 as LNHDA and CDR2 as SQIVND (reference sequence). Trimming cost V 5 bases and J 6 bases; bases outside gene matches: 10. The CDR3 is 15 amino acids. CDR3 sequence (DNA): TGTGCCAGTAGTCTCCGGGACAGGGGAAGTTCCGAGCAGTACTTC. Encoded protein: CASSLRDRGSSEQYF.

The chain has TRBV7-9 and TRBJ2-5; D might be TRBD2 (5 bases). Per germline, CDR1 SEHNR and CDR2 FQNEAQ (reference sequence). The CDR3 spans 16 residues. V was shortened by 1 base and J by 3 bases, with 15 bases between the two germline ends. The CDR3 region is CASSLDGLKMKETQYF. CDR3 sequence (DNA): TGTGCCAGCAGCTTAGATGGACTGAAGATGAAAGAGACCCAGTACTTC.

The chain is built from TRBV7-9 and TRBJ1-2; 8 bases line up with TRBD1. With V trimmed by 1 base and J by 8 bases, 6 bases remained unmatched. CDR3 length: 14 amino acids. Germline assignment: CDR1 SEHNR and CDR2 FQNEAQ (reference sequence). CDR3 coding DNA: TGTGCCAGCAGCTTAGGGACAGGGTCATACGGCTACACCTTC. Translated: CASSLGTGSYGYTF.

This chain links TRBV19 with TRBJ2-2, with 8 bases matching TRBD1. Trimming removed 6 bases from V and 5 bases from J; junction bases left unmatched: 5. The germline gives CDR1 LNHDA, CDR2 SQIVND (reference sequence). This CDR3 comprises 14 residues. In nucleotides, the CDR3 is TGTGCCAGTAGCGACAGGGGTTGGACCGGGGAGCTGTTTTTT. Translating gives CASSDRGWTGELFF.

The rearrangement uses TRBV29-1 and TRBJ2-5, with 10 bases matching TRBD2. The V segment lost 0 bases and the J segment 4 bases; nucleotides outside the gene matches: 8. The CDR3 has 16 residues. Looked up from germline, CDR1 is SQVTM and CDR2 is ANQGSEA. The CDR3 spells CSVEDPQASGRETQYF. The DNA for the CDR3 is TGCAGCGTTGAAGATCCCCAGGCTAGCGGGAGAGAGACCCAGTACTTC.